This T cell receptor (beta chain) was sequenced in a study of CXCR4 blockade with PD-1 therapy in pancreatic cancer. Study findings and constraints: Without paired alpha-beta data, shared specificity of dominant clones is unconfirmed. Tumors were clonally expanded, mean about 0.14 versus 0.05 in healthy blood. Frequent tumor clones were encoded by many distinct rearrangements, suggesting shared antigens.

A remark on this clone: What it binds is not known.

The method was immunoSEQ multiplex PCR; TCRdb's version includes in-frame clones alone and lacks a portion of them. Seen here are 5,000 to 6,500 clones, roughly a third observed once, and the top ten hold less than 15%. No neoadjuvant therapy was given before resection to the patients supplying these archived tumor blocks. There are 14 residues in the CDR3. Germline V gives CDR1 KGHSH, CDR2 LQKENI. V lost 4 bases and J lost 3, with 13 bases in between. Source material: tumor tissue. This sequence joins TRBV18 and TRBJ2-7; the D gene is possibly TRBD1 (6 bases). The clonotype comes from a human donor with pancreatic ductal adenocarcinoma. CDR3 sequence reads: CASSRSGTNYEQYF. CDR3 nucleotide sequence: TGTGCCAGCTCACGTTCCGGGACAAACTACGAGCAGTACTTC.